This T cell receptor (beta chain) was sequenced for a study of blood T cell repertoires in COVID-19. As for the study in general: Spain, Italy and the United States supplied samples that represented acute and convalescent COVID-19. The cDNA or gDNA used as material had been derived from T cells, B-cell-depleted T cells, or PBMCs.

The CDR3 runs 13 residues. Trimming cost V 9 bases and J 4 bases, with 15 bases left between them. CDR1 and CDR2 from the germline V gene are WNHNN and SYGVQD (reference sequence). Original handling: Amplifying reference gene primers gave estimates of nucleated cell counts. Clones were sequenced by immunoSEQ multiplex PCR, and TCRdb holds only the in-frame ones, with some missing. V and J calls and clone size are as listed in that table; D and trimming were resolved from the DNA. The sample shows approximately 300,000 clones, roughly 90% of them seen only once. The sample consisted of peripheral blood. This TCR came from a man aged 18 to 29 with active or convalescent COVID-19. V and J are TRBV10-1 and TRBJ1-1, with a weak D call TRBD1 (5 bases). The CDR3 DNA follows: TGCGCCAGTAGACGGGGGGTTGGCACTGAAGCTTTCTTT. Protein product: CASRRGVGTEAFF.